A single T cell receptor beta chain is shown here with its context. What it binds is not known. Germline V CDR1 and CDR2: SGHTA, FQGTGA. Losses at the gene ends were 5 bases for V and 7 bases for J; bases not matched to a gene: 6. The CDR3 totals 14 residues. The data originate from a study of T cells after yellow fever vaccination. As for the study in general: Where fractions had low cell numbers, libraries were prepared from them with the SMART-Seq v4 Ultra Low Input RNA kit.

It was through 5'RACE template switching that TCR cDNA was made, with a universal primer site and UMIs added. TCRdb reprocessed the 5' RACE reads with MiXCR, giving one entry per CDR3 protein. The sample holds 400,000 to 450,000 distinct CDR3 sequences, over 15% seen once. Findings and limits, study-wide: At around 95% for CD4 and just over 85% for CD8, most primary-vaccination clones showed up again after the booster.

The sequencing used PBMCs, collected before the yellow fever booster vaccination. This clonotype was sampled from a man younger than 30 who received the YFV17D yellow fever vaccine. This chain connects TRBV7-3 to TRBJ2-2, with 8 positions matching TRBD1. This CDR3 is CASSPWTGHGELFF. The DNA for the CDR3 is TGTGCCAGCAGCCCCTGGACAGGGCACGGGGAGCTGTTTTTT.